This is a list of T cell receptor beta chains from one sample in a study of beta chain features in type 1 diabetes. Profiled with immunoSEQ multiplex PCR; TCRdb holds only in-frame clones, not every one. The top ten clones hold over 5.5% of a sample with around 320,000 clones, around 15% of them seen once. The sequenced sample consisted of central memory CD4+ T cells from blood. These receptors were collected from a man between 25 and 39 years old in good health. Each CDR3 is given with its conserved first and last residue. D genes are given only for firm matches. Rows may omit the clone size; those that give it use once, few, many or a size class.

DNA: TGTGCCAGTAGTATGCGGGGGCGAAATGCCGGGGAGCTGTTTTTT
CDR3: CASSMRGRNAGELFF
size: few
J: TRBJ2-2
V: TRBV19
length: 15
D: -

DNA: TGTGCCAGCAGCTTAACGGACCTCGGGGCAGATACGCAGTATTTT
CDR3: CASSLTDLGADTQYF
size: few
J: TRBJ2-3
V: TRBV5-5
length: 15
D: -

DNA: TGTGCCAGCAGCTTAGTTTCGGCCAGGGGGGTCGAGACCCAGTACTTC
CDR3: CASSLVSARGVETQYF
size: -
J: TRBJ2-5
V: TRBV7-2
length: 16
D: -

DNA: TGTGCCAGCACCCAACGGGGTTTAGCCTATGGCTACACCTTC
CDR3: CASTQRGLAYGYTF
size: many
J: TRBJ1-2
V: TRBV5-8
length: 14
D: -

DNA: TGCGCCAGCAGCTCCCAGGGGGCCAACACTGAAGCTTTCTTT
CDR3: CASSSQGANTEAFF
size: -
J: TRBJ1-1
V: TRBV5-1
length: 14
D: TRBD1

DNA: TGTGCCTGGAGTGTACATAGTGAGATACGTGCGGGGGGCAATGAGCAGTTCTTC
CDR3: CAWSVHSEIRAGGNEQFF
size: few
J: TRBJ2-1
V: TRBV30
length: 18
D: TRBD2

DNA: TGTGCCAGCAGCCCTTTTGGGACTAGCGGGAGTGGAGATACGCAGTATTTT
CDR3: CASSPFGTSGSGDTQYF
size: -
J: TRBJ2-3
V: TRBV5-4
length: 17
D: TRBD2

DNA: TGTGCCAGCAGTTACCGGACAGGGTCTGAGACCCAGTACTTC
CDR3: CASSYRTGSETQYF
size: few
J: TRBJ2-5
V: TRBV6-5
length: 14
D: TRBD1

DNA: TGCGCCAGCAGCCAAGATCCCCAGGGGAATCAGCCCCAGCATTTT
CDR3: CASSQDPQGNQPQHF
size: -
J: TRBJ1-5
V: TRBV4-3
length: 15
D: -

DNA: TGTGCCAGCAGTCGGGCAGGGATCGACTATGGCTACACCTTC
CDR3: CASSRAGIDYGYTF
size: few
J: TRBJ1-2
V: TRBV6-1
length: 14
D: -

DNA: TGTGCCAGCAGTTTCTCTGCAGGGGATGGCTACACCTTC
CDR3: CASSFSAGDGYTF
size: many
J: TRBJ1-2
V: TRBV27
length: 13
D: -

DNA: TGTGCCAGCAGCGCCCCGGGACAAAGCTCTGGAAACACCATATATTTT
CDR3: CASSAPGQSSGNTIYF
size: -
J: TRBJ1-3
V: TRBV6-6
length: 16
D: -

DNA: TGTGCCAGCAGCGTTAGACAGAATGAAGCTTTCTTT
CDR3: CASSVRQNEAFF
size: few
J: TRBJ1-1
V: TRBV7-9
length: 12
D: -

DNA: TGTGCCAGCAGTGAATCCGTGCCTGGAAACACCATATATTTT
CDR3: CASSESVPGNTIYF
size: few
J: TRBJ1-3
V: TRBV6-1
length: 14
D: -

DNA: TGTGCCAGCAGCTTTGGTAGCGGGGGGCCACTGGGGCAGTATTTT
CDR3: CASSFGSGGPLGQYF
size: many
J: TRBJ2-3
V: TRBV5-8
length: 15
D: TRBD2

DNA: TGCGCCAGCAGCCAAGGCCTTAGAGGAGGAACTTATCAGCCCCAGCATTTT
CDR3: CASSQGLRGGTYQPQHF
size: -
J: TRBJ1-5
V: TRBV4-1
length: 17
D: -

DNA: TGTGCCAGCACCCGAAGCTGGGACACTGAAGCTTTCTTT
CDR3: CASTRSWDTEAFF
size: -
J: TRBJ1-1
V: TRBV6-5
length: 13
D: -

DNA: TGCGCCAGCAGCCAAGATAGCCAGGGGGGGCGGGGAGATACGCAGTATTTT
CDR3: CASSQDSQGGRGDTQYF
size: -
J: TRBJ2-3
V: TRBV4-1
length: 17
D: -

DNA: TGCGCCAGCACCCCTTCCACGTCGGGGGACGGGGAGCTGTTTTTT
CDR3: CASTPSTSGDGELFF
size: few
J: TRBJ2-2
V: TRBV4-3
length: 15
D: -

DNA: TGTGCCAGCAGTCCGGGAATCTATGGCTACACCTTC
CDR3: CASSPGIYGYTF
size: -
J: TRBJ1-2
V: TRBV6-6
length: 12
D: -

DNA: TGTGCCAGCAGCCGGGGTCAGGGGGCCGGGAAAAACATTCAGTACTTC
CDR3: CASSRGQGAGKNIQYF
size: -
J: TRBJ2-4
V: TRBV14
length: 16
D: TRBD1

DNA: TGTGCCAGTAGTGCCCTAGCGGAACTGTTTTTT
CDR3: CASSALAELFF
size: few
J: TRBJ1-4
V: TRBV19
length: 11
D: -

DNA: TGTGCCAGCAGCGTCGGACAGGGGCGGACAGATACGCAGTATTTT
CDR3: CASSVGQGRTDTQYF
size: few
J: TRBJ2-3
V: TRBV11-2
length: 15
D: TRBD1

DNA: TGTGCCAGCAGTCAGGGCGATGGAGGCTACACCTTC
CDR3: CASSQGDGGYTF
size: few
J: TRBJ1-2
V: TRBV6-5
length: 12
D: -